Listed below are T cell receptor beta chains from one sample, sequenced in a study of shared clonotypes between healthy human individuals. This table comes from immunoSEQ multiplex PCR, and its TCRdb copy is limited to in-frame clones, with some not included. The table has approximately 330,000 clones, about 73% seen once; the top ten hold less than 11%. Sequences were obtained from memory CD4+ T cells sorted from blood. The receptors come from a man aged 30 to 45 in good health. Each CDR3 is given with its conserved first and last residue. The order of the fields is J gene, D gene, clone size, V gene, CDR3 protein, CDR3 DNA. D genes are given only for firm matches. Clone size, where shown, is once, few, many, or a class for clones that have expanded.

j_call: TRBJ2-5
d_call: .
clone_size: .
v_call: TRBV5-1
cdr3_aa: CASKGEETQYF
cdr3_nt: TGCGCCAGCAAGGGGGAAGAGACCCAGTACTTC

j_call: TRBJ1-1
d_call: TRBD1
clone_size: few
v_call: TRBV6-4
cdr3_aa: CASRTGTGGTEAFF
cdr3_nt: TGTGCCAGCAGGACCGGGACAGGAGGGACTGAAGCTTTCTTT

j_call: TRBJ1-1
d_call: TRBD1
clone_size: .
v_call: TRBV7-6
cdr3_aa: CASSKTGAGTEAFF
cdr3_nt: TGTGCCAGCAGCAAGACAGGGGCGGGCACTGAAGCTTTCTTT

j_call: TRBJ2-2
d_call: .
clone_size: .
v_call: TRBV5-1
cdr3_aa: CASSPLTVSGELFF
cdr3_nt: TGCGCCAGCAGCCCCTTGACCGTTTCCGGGGAGCTGTTTTTT

j_call: TRBJ1-1
d_call: .
clone_size: .
v_call: TRBV6-5
cdr3_aa: CASSFLPSRFPEAFF
cdr3_nt: TGTGCCAGCAGTTTTTTACCCAGCAGGTTTCCTGAAGCTTTCTTT

j_call: TRBJ2-2
d_call: TRBD1
clone_size: .
v_call: TRBV25-1
cdr3_aa: CASSEYVTGGTGELFF
cdr3_nt: TGTGCCAGCAGTGAATATGTTACAGGGGGTACCGGGGAGCTGTTTTTT

j_call: TRBJ2-2
d_call: .
clone_size: .
v_call: TRBV18
cdr3_aa: CASSPSRNTGELFF
cdr3_nt: TGTGCCAGCTCACCAAGTCGGAACACCGGGGAGCTGTTTTTT

j_call: TRBJ2-2
d_call: .
clone_size: .
v_call: TRBV19
cdr3_aa: CASSRQVRELFF
cdr3_nt: TGTGCCAGTAGTCGGCAGGTTAGGGAGCTGTTTTTT

j_call: TRBJ1-5
d_call: .
clone_size: .
v_call: TRBV19
cdr3_aa: CASSMARDRGVQPQHF
cdr3_nt: TGTGCCAGTAGTATGGCAAGGGACCGCGGGGTTCAGCCCCAGCATTTT

j_call: TRBJ1-2
d_call: .
clone_size: few
v_call: TRBV6-5
cdr3_aa: CASRKGGGAMGGYTF
cdr3_nt: TGTGCCAGCAGAAAAGGAGGGGGGGCTATGGGTGGCTACACCTTC

j_call: TRBJ1-2
d_call: .
clone_size: many
v_call: TRBV25-1
cdr3_aa: CASSDRRGTGYTF
cdr3_nt: TGTGCCAGCAGTGACAGACGGGGAACTGGCTACACCTTC

j_call: TRBJ2-1
d_call: .
clone_size: .
v_call: TRBV7-8
cdr3_aa: CASSLVVAGEQFF
cdr3_nt: TGTGCCAGCAGCTTAGTGGTAGCCGGTGAGCAGTTCTTC

j_call: TRBJ2-5
d_call: TRBD1
clone_size: .
v_call: TRBV28
cdr3_aa: CASSLNLRGLETQYF
cdr3_nt: TGTGCCAGCAGTCTGAATCTCAGGGGGCTGGAGACCCAGTACTTC

j_call: TRBJ2-4
d_call: TRBD2
clone_size: .
v_call: TRBV6-1
cdr3_aa: CASSAASGSYPKNIQYF
cdr3_nt: TGTGCCAGCAGTGCAGCTAGCGGGAGTTACCCCAAAAACATTCAGTACTTC

j_call: TRBJ2-5
d_call: .
clone_size: few
v_call: TRBV7-2
cdr3_aa: CASSFRGPQETQYF
cdr3_nt: TGTGCCAGCAGCTTCAGGGGACCCCAAGAGACCCAGTACTTC

j_call: TRBJ2-7
d_call: TRBD1
clone_size: .
v_call: TRBV25-1
cdr3_aa: CASRADRGRNEQYF
cdr3_nt: TGTGCCAGCAGAGCGGACAGGGGTAGGAACGAGCAGTACTTC

j_call: TRBJ1-2
d_call: .
clone_size: .
v_call: TRBV5-6
cdr3_aa: CASSFDLGVFGYTF
cdr3_nt: TGTGCCAGCAGTTTCGACCTTGGGGTTTTTGGCTACACCTTC

j_call: TRBJ2-3
d_call: .
clone_size: .
v_call: TRBV5-1
cdr3_aa: CASSLGSGRDTDTQYF
cdr3_nt: TGCGCCAGCAGCCTGGGGTCAGGGCGGGATACAGATACGCAGTATTTT

j_call: TRBJ1-2
d_call: .
clone_size: few
v_call: TRBV19
cdr3_aa: CASSKGPYGDNYGYTF
cdr3_nt: TGTGCCAGTAGTAAAGGACCATATGGGGATAACTATGGCTACACCTTC

j_call: TRBJ2-7
d_call: .
clone_size: .
v_call: TRBV5-6
cdr3_aa: CASSSFGGEQYF
cdr3_nt: TGTGCCAGCAGCTCGTTTGGCGGCGAGCAGTACTTC

j_call: TRBJ2-3
d_call: TRBD2
clone_size: .
v_call: TRBV19
cdr3_aa: CASSMGGRADTQYF
cdr3_nt: TGTGCCAGTAGTATGGGAGGGCGCGCAGATACGCAGTATTTT

j_call: TRBJ2-1
d_call: .
clone_size: .
v_call: TRBV18
cdr3_aa: CASSPPSRVDEQFF
cdr3_nt: TGTGCCAGCTCACCACCGTCCCGTGTCGATGAGCAGTTCTTC

j_call: TRBJ2-7
d_call: TRBD1
clone_size: once
v_call: TRBV18
cdr3_aa: CASSPRTGKMYEQYF
cdr3_nt: TGTGCCAGCTCACCAAGGACAGGGAAGATGTACGAGCAGTACTTC

j_call: TRBJ2-1
d_call: .
clone_size: .
v_call: TRBV13
cdr3_aa: CASSVSLDFNEQFF
cdr3_nt: TGTGCCAGCAGCGTATCACTAGATTTCAATGAGCAGTTCTTC

j_call: TRBJ2-3
d_call: .
clone_size: .
v_call: TRBV7-9
cdr3_aa: CASSPPADTQYF
cdr3_nt: TGTGCCAGCAGCCCCCCGGCAGATACGCAGTATTTT

j_call: TRBJ1-5
d_call: .
clone_size: .
v_call: TRBV7-9
cdr3_aa: CASSARGDQPQHF
cdr3_nt: TGTGCCAGCAGCGCGCGAGGGGATCAGCCCCAGCATTTT

j_call: TRBJ2-2
d_call: .
clone_size: .
v_call: TRBV7-2
cdr3_aa: CASSLAGQHYTGELFF
cdr3_nt: TGTGCCAGCAGCTTGGCCGGGCAGCACTACACCGGGGAGCTGTTTTTT

j_call: TRBJ2-6
d_call: .
clone_size: .
v_call: TRBV7-6
cdr3_aa: CASSLEGSGANVLTF
cdr3_nt: TGTGCCAGCAGCTTAGAGGGGAGTGGGGCCAACGTCCTGACTTTC

j_call: TRBJ1-1
d_call: .
clone_size: .
v_call: TRBV19
cdr3_aa: CASSIPGGASQEAFF
cdr3_nt: TGTGCCAGTAGTATACCAGGCGGCGCCTCGCAAGAAGCTTTCTTT

j_call: TRBJ2-7
d_call: .
clone_size: .
v_call: TRBV15
cdr3_aa: CATSNLRPNYEQYF
cdr3_nt: TGTGCCACCAGCAATCTGAGACCCAACTACGAGCAGTACTTC

j_call: TRBJ1-4
d_call: TRBD1
clone_size: .
v_call: TRBV14
cdr3_aa: CASSQTKWDREYEKLFF
cdr3_nt: TGTGCCAGCAGCCAAACAAAGTGGGACAGGGAATACGAAAAACTGTTTTTT

j_call: TRBJ2-3
d_call: .
clone_size: .
v_call: TRBV5-1
cdr3_aa: CASRSHPATDTQYF
cdr3_nt: TGCGCCAGCCGTAGCCACCCGGCAACAGATACGCAGTATTTT

j_call: TRBJ2-1
d_call: .
clone_size: few
v_call: TRBV29-1
cdr3_aa: CSAGIGGGGYNEQFF
cdr3_nt: TGCAGCGCCGGAATTGGGGGAGGGGGCTACAATGAGCAGTTCTTC

j_call: TRBJ2-6
d_call: .
clone_size: .
v_call: TRBV27
cdr3_aa: CASRRELVKNSGANVLTF
cdr3_nt: TGTGCCAGCCGGCGGGAATTAGTGAAAAACTCTGGGGCCAACGTCCTGACTTTC

j_call: TRBJ1-1
d_call: .
clone_size: .
v_call: TRBV28
cdr3_aa: CASDTRFPENTEAFF
cdr3_nt: TGTGCCTCCGATACCCGCTTCCCGGAGAACACTGAAGCTTTCTTT

j_call: TRBJ2-1
d_call: .
clone_size: .
v_call: TRBV29-1
cdr3_aa: CSVLRDLPIVEQFF
cdr3_nt: TGCAGCGTCCTCCGGGACCTCCCTATTGTTGAGCAGTTCTTC

j_call: TRBJ1-1
d_call: .
clone_size: .
v_call: TRBV2
cdr3_aa: CASRVGNTEAFF
cdr3_nt: TGTGCCAGCAGGGTCGGAAACACTGAAGCTTTCTTT